Below, 9 T cell receptor beta chains from the same sample are listed, as sequenced in a study of OX40 agonist ivuxolimab in advanced cancers. TCRdb keeps only in-frame clones here, not all; method: immunoSEQ multiplex PCR. The data show around 65,000 clones, about 92% seen once. Sequences were derived from CD4+ or CD8+ T cells sorted from blood, sampled in a trial of the OX40 agonist ivuxolimab. All receptors derive from an adult with an advanced solid tumor such as melanoma, head and neck, liver or kidney cancer.

The J gene is TRBJ1-1, the V gene TRBV2; D is possibly TRBD1 (5 bases). Looked up from germline, CDR1 is SNHLY and CDR2 is FYNNEI. This CDR3 has 13 amino acids. V was trimmed by 0 bases and J by 8 bases, leaving 10 bases between them. In DNA, the CDR3 is TGTGCCAGCAGTGAAGCCTTGGGGGACGAAGCTTTCTTT. Amino acids: CASSEALGDEAFF.

As DNA, the CDR3 is TGCGCCAGCAGCCAAGTACAGGGGGAAGATACGCAGTATTTT. It is translated as CASSQVQGEDTQYF. The chain joins TRBV4-1 to TRBJ2-3; 8 bases align to TRBD1. CDR1 and CDR2 from the germline V gene are MGHRA and YSYEKL. Trimming removed 1 base from V and 5 bases from J; junction bases left unmatched: 2. The CDR3 runs to 14 residues.

J is TRBJ2-3 and V is TRBV5-1; no reliable D call. In germline, CDR1 is SGHRS, CDR2 YFSETQ. The CDR3 has 12 residues. V dropped 0 bases and J dropped 2 bases, with 1 base sitting between them. In DNA, the CDR3 is TGCGCCAGCAGCTTGGACACAGATACGCAGTATTTT. This translates into CASSLDTDTQYF.

The chain has TRBV6-5 and TRBJ2-7; D tentatively fits TRBD1 or TRBD2 (5 bases each). The CDR3 runs to 15 residues. Germline V lookup: CDR1 MNHEY, CDR2 SVGAGI. V gave up 6 bases and J gave up 4 bases, with 19 bases separating them. The CDR3 is CASSQFLGRGYEQYF. The DNA for the CDR3 is TGTGCCAGCAGCCAATTCTTGGGGCGAGGGTACGAGCAGTACTTC.

This chain uses TRBV7-6 with TRBJ1-1; D not certain. V dropped 5 bases and J dropped 0 bases, with 10 bases sitting between them. Germline V gene sequence: CDR1 SGHVS, CDR2 FNYEAQ. The CDR3 is made up of 14 amino acids. The CDR3 sequence: CASSAKGVNTEAFF. CDR3 coding DNA: TGTGCCAGCAGCGCCAAGGGCGTGAACACTGAAGCTTTCTTT. The whole variable domain, filled in from reference TRBV7-6 and TRBJ1-1, reads GAGVSQSPRYKVTKRGQDVALRCDPISGHVSLYWYRQALGQGPEFLTYFNYEAQQDKSGLPNDRFSAERPEGSISTLTIQRTEQRDSAMYRCASSAKGVNTEAFFGQGTRLTVV.

This chain links TRBV18 with TRBJ2-1, with 12 bases that match TRBD2. The junction had 11 bases not matched to a gene; V was cut back by 0 bases and J by 2 bases. CDR3 length: 20 amino acids. Germline V gives CDR1 KGHSH, CDR2 LQKENI. CDR3 loop: CASSPPESSGRVWTYNEQFF. In DNA form, the CDR3 reads TGTGCCAGCTCACCACCGGAATCTAGCGGGAGGGTTTGGACCTACAATGAGCAGTTCTTC.

The chain couples TRBV28 to TRBJ1-1; no firm D call. Per germline, CDR1 MDHEN and CDR2 SYDVKM. The CDR3 is 10 residues long. The V gene lost 7 bases and the J gene lost 6 bases, with 6 bases spanning the gap. In DNA form, the CDR3 reads TGTGCCAGCAAGGATTCTGAAGCTTTCTTT. This codes for CASKDSEAFF. Full variable domain (remainder filled in from reference TRBV28 and TRBJ1-1): DVKVTQSSRYLVKRTGEKVFLECVQDMDHENMFWYRQDPGLGLRLIYFSYDVKMKEKGDIPEGYSVSREKKERFSLILESASTNQTSMYLCASKDSEAFFGQGTRLTVV.

The chain uses TRBV2 and TRBJ2-1; D perhaps matches TRBD2 (5 bases). Germline V lookup: CDR1 SNHLY, CDR2 FYNNEI. V gave up 6 bases and J gave up 6 bases, with 15 bases separating them. This CDR3 contains 14 residues. CDR3 sequence: CASRREPMGNEQFF. In nucleotides, the CDR3 is TGTGCCAGCAGGAGGGAGCCCATGGGCAATGAGCAGTTCTTC.

The sample holds one count of this clone. In nucleotides, the CDR3 is TGCGCCAGCAGCGGGGGGGTGACAGGGAAGAATTCACCCCTCCACTTT. Amino acids: CASSGGVTGKNSPLHF. The chain is built from TRBV5-1 and TRBJ1-6; TRBD1 aligns across 7 bases. The CDR3 loop spans 16 amino acids. The germline V gene has CDR1 SGHRS and CDR2 YFSETQ. J was trimmed by 7 bases and V by 4 bases; bases with no gene match: 11.